These 19 T cell receptor beta chains came from one sample sequenced in a study of blood T cell repertoires in COVID-19. Measured with immunoSEQ multiplex PCR; TCRdb has only the in-frame clones, and not every one. The sample lists about 74,000 clones, approximately 80% occurring once. The sequencing sample was made of peripheral blood. The receptors shown here come from an older man with acute or convalescent COVID-19.

The V and J genes are TRBV18 and TRBJ2-5; perhaps TRBD1 as D (5 bases). CDR1 and CDR2 (germline): KGHSH, LQKENI. Trimming removed 6 bases from V and 4 bases from J, with 18 bases in between. CDR3 length: 15 residues. CDR3 in amino acids: CASSPNTPRGETQYF. The CDR3 nucleotides read TGTGCCAGCTCTCCCAATACTCCTAGGGGAGAGACCCAGTACTTC.

J is TRBJ2-2 and V is TRBV28, with D unresolved. CDR1 and CDR2 from the germline V gene are MDHEN and SYDVKM. This CDR3 has 13 residues. The V end was cut by 7 bases, the J end by 6 bases, with 12 bases between. Here the CDR3 DNA reads TGTGCCAGCACGGGTCCTCCCCCCGGGGAGCTGTTTTTT. Its protein is CASTGPPPGELFF.

The chain links TRBV4-3 to TRBJ1-1, with TRBD1 matching over 7 bases. Germline V gene lookup returns CDR1 LGHNA and CDR2 YSLEER. The CDR3 length is 22 residues. Trimming took 3 bases from V and 0 from J; bases not matched to a gene: 25. The CDR3 loop reads CASSHARSGEQGHVSVNTEAFF. The DNA for the CDR3 is TGCGCCAGCAGCCATGCCAGATCGGGGGAACAGGGGCACGTCTCAGTGAACACTGAAGCTTTCTTT.

V gene TRBV5-6 combines with J gene TRBJ2-2; 12 bases fit TRBD2. This CDR3 comprises 16 residues. CDR1 and CDR2 from the germline V gene are SGHDT and YYEEEE. V was pared by 2 bases and J by 6 bases, with 5 bases of the junction left unmatched. The CDR3 DNA is TGTGCCAGCAGCTTTAGACTAGCGGGAGCCCCCGGGGAGCTGTTTTTT. Translating gives CASSFRLAGAPGELFF. Variable domain in full (rest from reference TRBV5-6 and TRBJ2-2): DAGVTQSPTHLIKTRGQQVTLRCSPKSGHDTVSWYQQALGQGPQFIFQYYEEEERQRGNFPDRFSGHQFPNYSSELNVNALLLGDSALYLCASSFRLAGAPGELFFGEGSRLTVL.

The CDR3 DNA sequence: TGTGCCAGCAGTCGCAGTGCCTCTAAGGGACTAGCGGAGAGCACAGATACGCAGTATTTT. As protein: CASSRSASKGLAESTDTQYF. V usage is TRBV6-6 and J usage is TRBJ2-3; 11 nucleotides match TRBD2. Trimming removed 5 bases from V and 0 bases from J; junction bases left unmatched: 16. The CDR3 has 20 amino acids. Germline loops: CDR1 MNHNY, CDR2 SVGAGI (reference sequence).

This chain connects TRBV7-2 to TRBJ2-1; D gene ambiguous. CDR3 length: 15 residues. Trimming shortened V by 3 bases and J by 3 bases, and 12 bases separated the two germline ends. CDR1 and CDR2 from the germline V gene are SGHTA and FQGNSA. The CDR3 DNA sequence: TGTGCCAGCAGCTTTTCCCTTTTCGGCTACAATGAGCAGTTCTTC. Protein sequence: CASSFSLFGYNEQFF.

This chain connects TRBV4-3 to TRBJ1-4, with 11 nucleotides matching TRBD1. The CDR3 contains 16 residues. The V and J ends lost 4 bases and 7 bases, in that order; junction bases with no gene match: 8. The V gene's germline CDR1 is LGHNA and CDR2 YSLEER. The CDR3 here is CASSRTDRGQSEKLFF. CDR3 nucleotides: TGCGCCAGCAGCCGAACGGACAGGGGGCAGTCTGAAAAACTGTTTTTT.

The rearrangement joins TRBV6-5 to TRBJ2-3; 8 bases fit TRBD1. Trimming took 10 bases from V and 12 from J; bases not matched to a gene: 9. The CDR3 sequence is 11 residues long. From germline, CDR1 is MNHEY and CDR2 SVGAGI. This CDR3 reads CATGVGQGQYF. In DNA, the CDR3 is TGTGCCACCGGGGTCGGACAGGGACAGTATTTT.

This sequence joins TRBV19 and TRBJ2-2; 9 bases align to TRBD2. J lost 3 bases, V lost 6 bases, and 8 bases had no gene match. This CDR3 is built from 16 residues. In germline, CDR1 is LNHDA, CDR2 SQIVND (reference sequence). Here the CDR3 reads CASRPPGLADTGELFF. The CDR3 nucleotides read TGTGCCAGTAGGCCGCCGGGACTAGCCGACACCGGGGAGCTGTTTTTT.

Remarks on this clone: Other DNA variants within this sample encode the same CDR3. The chain carries TRBV19 and TRBJ2-7; TRBD2 might be the D (5 bases). The CDR3 loop spans 16 amino acids. V lost 6 bases to trimming and J lost 1 base, with 19 bases between them. The germline CDR1 and CDR2 sequences are LNHDA and SQIVND (reference sequence). CDR3 DNA: TGTGCCAGTAGCCCAAGGACCGGAACGGGGTCCTACGAGCAGTACTTC. Residues: CASSPRTGTGSYEQYF.

The genes are TRBV5-4 and TRBJ2-1, with D possibly matching TRBD1 (6 bases). Trimming removed 7 bases from V and 0 bases from J, with 17 bases in between. Germline V lookup: CDR1 SGHNT, CDR2 YYREEE (reference sequence). The CDR3 consists of 16 residues. The CDR3 DNA is TGTGCCAGCTCTGGGGGCGGATTCGACTCCTACAATGAGCAGTTCTTC. Its protein is CASSGGGFDSYNEQFF.

The CDR3 sequence: CASSLETVPNSPLHF. CDR3 coding DNA: TGTGCCAGCAGCTTGGAGACAGTACCAAATTCACCCCTCCACTTT. This rearrangement joins TRBV5-5 to TRBJ1-6; tentative D call: TRBD1 (5 bases). Germline CDR1 is SGHKS and CDR2 is YYEKEE (reference sequence). There are 15 residues in the CDR3. The ends were cut back, 0 bases at V and 7 bases at J, with 11 bases in the middle.

The V call is TRBV7-9, the J call TRBJ2-5; D gene uncertain. Germline V gene sequence: CDR1 SEHNR, CDR2 FQNEAQ (reference sequence). Trimming stripped 3 bases from V and 4 bases from J, with 3 bases between. The CDR3 length is 11 residues. This CDR3 is CASSFRETQYF. Here the CDR3 DNA reads TGTGCCAGCAGCTTCCGAGAGACCCAGTACTTC.

This clone has only one observation. CDR3 amino acids: CASSPRGRGETQYF. CDR3 in DNA: TGTGCCAGTAGTCCCAGGGGGCGCGGGGAGACCCAGTACTTC. The chain recombines TRBV19 with TRBJ2-5; 8 bases are a match to TRBD1. This CDR3 comprises 14 residues. CDR1 is LNHDA, CDR2 SQIVND, per germline (reference sequence). The V segment lost 5 bases and the J segment 5 bases; nucleotides outside the gene matches: 7.

This clone appeared a single time. The CDR3 region has the DNA TGTGCCAGCAGCCAGGTAGGGGAAAACTATGGCTACACCTTC. Encoded protein: CASSQVGENYGYTF. The chain couples TRBV5-4 to TRBJ1-2, with D tentatively TRBD1 (5 bases). The V gene's germline CDR1 is SGHNT and CDR2 YYREEE (reference sequence). This CDR3 comprises 14 residues. The V end was cut by 4 bases, the J end by 2 bases, with 12 bases between. Looking up the rest from reference TRBV5-4 and TRBJ1-2 gives the full variable domain: ETGVTQSPTHLIKTRGQQVTLRCSSQSGHNTVSWYQQALGQGPQFIFQYYREEENGRGNFPPRFSGLQFPNYSSELNVNALELDDSALYLCASSQVGENYGYTFGSGTRLTVV.

This clone appeared many times. This rearrangement joins TRBV7-9 to TRBJ1-2; 9 bases fit TRBD1. Germline values: CDR1 SEHNR, CDR2 FQNEAQ (reference sequence). The CDR3 spans 15 residues. V was pared by 5 bases and J by 2 bases, with 6 bases of the junction left unmatched. This CDR3 is CASSHGGQGNYGYTF. The CDR3 DNA follows: TGTGCCAGCAGCCATGGGGGACAGGGCAACTATGGCTACACCTTC. The full variable domain, in which reference TRBV7-9 and TRBJ1-2 provide the parts outside the CDR3, is DTGVSQNPRHKITKRGQNVTFRCDPISEHNRLYWYRQTLGQGPEFLTYFQNEAQLEKSRLLSDRFSAERPKGSFSTLEIQRTEQGDSAMYLCASSHGGQGNYGYTFGSGTRLTVV.

This chain connects TRBV7-8 to TRBJ2-1, with a weak D call TRBD2 (5 bases). The length of the CDR3 is 16 residues. Germline assignment: CDR1 SGHVS and CDR2 FQNEAQ. Trimming took 6 bases from V and 3 from J, leaving 18 bases between them. The CDR3 here is CASREIANFYYNEQFF. The CDR3 coding sequence is TGTGCCAGCAGGGAAATAGCGAATTTCTACTACAATGAGCAGTTCTTC.

V gene TRBV14 combines with J gene TRBJ1-2; 8 bases are shared with TRBD1. Losses at the gene ends were 4 bases for V and 2 bases for J; bases not matched to a gene: 6. CDR1 and CDR2 from the germline V gene are SGHDN and FVKESK. This CDR3 is built from 15 residues. As DNA, the CDR3 is TGTGCCAGCAGCCGTTCAGGGGGCCCAAACTATGGCTACACCTTC. Translating gives CASSRSGGPNYGYTF.

V is TRBV19 and J is TRBJ1-5; 7 bases are shared with TRBD1. The junction had 14 bases not matched to a gene; V was cut back by 0 bases and J by 0 bases. The CDR3 runs to 20 residues. Germline CDR1 reads LNHDA; CDR2 reads SQIVND (reference sequence). The CDR3 DNA is TGTGCCAGTAGTATAGATCGTGACAGGGAGTGGGGCTATAGCAATCAGCCCCAGCATTTT. Amino acid sequence: CASSIDRDREWGYSNQPQHF.